Following are 24 T cell receptor beta chains from one sample sequenced in a study of early T cells in non-severe SARS-CoV-2 infection. Via MiXCR, TCRdb re-called the 5' RACE reads, giving one row per CDR3 protein. The table has 100,000 to 150,000 distinct CDR3 sequences, just under 15% seen once; the top ten hold just over 20%. Sample: whole blood. These receptors were obtained from an adult who was a healthcare worker with PCR-confirmed SARS-CoV-2 infection or an uninfected control (not recorded which).

The chain has TRBV7-9 and TRBJ2-1; D uncertain. Trimming stripped 5 bases from V and 2 bases from J, with 13 bases between. The CDR3 is 15 amino acids. Germline CDR1 SEHNR, CDR2 FQNEAQ (reference sequence). CDR3: CASSPRVIAYNEQFF. The CDR3 bases are TGTGCCAGCAGCCCCCGAGTAATAGCCTACAATGAGCAGTTCTTC.

The chain couples TRBV20-1 to TRBJ2-1, with a tentative D call TRBD2 (5 bases). Trimming cost V 3 bases and J 7 bases, with 16 bases left between them. The CDR3 covers 14 residues. Germline V gene data show CDR1 as DFQATT and CDR2 as SNEGSKA (reference sequence). CDR3 loop: CSARALSSGNEQFF. The CDR3 nucleotides read TGCAGTGCTAGGGCACTAAGTTCGGGGAATGAGCAGTTCTTC.

In its sample, this clonotype was seen once. The chain employs TRBV30 and TRBJ1-5; 7 positions agree with TRBD1. V gave up 6 bases and J gave up 0 bases; unmatched junction bases: 5. In germline, CDR1 is GTSNPN, CDR2 SVGIG (reference sequence). The CDR3 extends over 14 amino acids. CDR3 coding DNA: TGTGCCTGTTCCGGGACAGCTAGCAATCAGCCCCAGCATTTT. Its protein product is CACSGTASNQPQHF.

This clonotype was recorded a few times. This sequence joins TRBV20-1 and TRBJ1-1; a possible D gene is TRBD1 (5 bases). The CDR3 loop spans 15 amino acids. CDR1 is DFQATT and CDR2 is SNEGSKA in the germline V gene (reference sequence). Between the trimmed V and J ends, which lost 5 bases and 1 base, there was a span of 17 bases. The CDR3 bases are TGCAGTGCTGCCGGGGGAGGAAGTACGAACACTGAAGCTTTCTTT. Its protein product is CSAAGGGSTNTEAFF.

The sample holds a few counts of this clonotype. The V and J genes are TRBV6-5 and TRBJ1-3, with D hard to call. Germline CDR1 and CDR2: MNHEY and SVGAGI. CDR3 length: 14 amino acids. Trimming pared 8 bases from V and 4 bases from J, leaving 15 bases between. CDR3: CASQAKVTGNTIYF. DNA of the CDR3: TGTGCCAGCCAGGCGAAGGTTACGGGAAACACCATATATTTT.

This clonotype has at least ten counts. The chain joins TRBV15 to TRBJ1-6; 8 bases are shared with TRBD1. The germline V gene encodes CDR1 LNHNV and CDR2 YYDKDF (reference sequence). V gave up 1 base and J gave up 10 bases; unmatched junction bases: 12. CDR3 length equals 17 residues. This chain's CDR3 is CATSRGPGQGGGSPLHF. The DNA for the CDR3 is TGTGCCACCAGCAGAGGTCCTGGACAGGGTGGTGGCTCACCCCTCCACTTT.

The table lists this clonotype with a few counts. The V gene is TRBV3-1, the J gene TRBJ1-1, with D unresolved. The CDR3 loop spans 14 amino acids. The V gene's germline CDR1 is LGHDT and CDR2 YNNKEL (reference sequence). Trimming cost V 1 base and J 3 bases, with 9 bases left between them. The CDR3 reads CASSQALVDTEAFF. CDR3 bases: TGTGCCAGCAGCCAAGCCCTGGTTGACACTGAAGCTTTCTTT.

A few counts support this clonotype. The CDR3 nucleotides are TGTGCCAGCAGCCAAGGAAGGGGTTCAAATTCACCCCTCCACTTT. The encoded protein is CASSQGRGSNSPLHF. The J gene is TRBJ1-6, the V gene TRBV3-1; possibly TRBD1 for D (5 bases). CDR1 and CDR2 (germline): LGHDT, YNNKEL (reference sequence). Trimming left V 1 base short and J 7 bases short, with 11 bases between. The CDR3 spans 15 residues. The full variable domain, its missing parts supplied by reference TRBV3-1 and TRBJ1-6, is DTAVSQTPKYLVTQMGNDKSIKCEQNLGHDTMYWYKQDSKKFLKIMFSYNNKELIINETVPNRFSPKSPDKAHLNLHINSLELGDSAVYFCASSQGRGSNSPLHFGNGTRLTVT.

This clonotype showed up just a few times. The CDR3 DNA sequence: TGTGCCAGCAGCCGGGACCCGGCGGGTGAGCAGTACTTC. As protein: CASSRDPAGEQYF. The gene calls are TRBV7-9 and TRBJ2-7; TRBD1 or TRBD2 may be the D gene (5 bases each). CDR1 and CDR2 (germline): SEHNR, FQNEAQ (reference sequence). This CDR3 is built from 13 residues. V was cut by 5 bases and J by 7 bases, with 15 bases left in between.

This clonotype showed up just a few times. The chain couples TRBV20-1 to TRBJ2-7; D is perhaps TRBD1 (6 bases). V lost 6 bases and J 5 bases, leaving 23 bases between the germline ends. The CDR3 contains 15 residues. The V gene's germline CDR1 is DFQATT and CDR2 SNEGSKA (reference sequence). CDR3 in DNA: TGCAGTGCCAAGGACGCCGAGGGGGTATATGACGAGCAGTACTTC. Protein sequence: CSAKDAEGVYDEQYF.

The chain is built from TRBV6-1 and TRBJ2-7; D tentatively reads TRBD1 or TRBD2 (5 bases each). The CDR3 extends over 14 amino acids. V dropped 6 bases and J dropped 0 bases, with 12 bases sitting between them. Per the germline V gene, CDR1 is MNHNS and CDR2 is SASEGT. The CDR3 bases are TGTGCCAGCAGCGGGGACCGCAGCTCCTACGAGCAGTACTTC. This encodes CASSGDRSSYEQYF.

This clonotype appeared a few times. CDR3 DNA: TGTGCCAGCAGCTTTCTAACTCCCTACGAGCAGTACTTC. Translation: CASSFLTPYEQYF. This sequence joins TRBV12-3 or TRBV12-4 and TRBJ2-7, with D unclear. This CDR3 comprises 13 residues. With 6 bases removed from V and 2 bases from J, the gap between germline ends came to 11 bases.

The genes are TRBV29-1 and TRBJ1-2, with D unclear. V shed 4 bases and J shed 3 bases, with 12 bases lying between them. The CDR3 extends over 13 amino acids. Germline-derived CDR1 and CDR2 are SQVTM and ANQGSEA. In nucleotides, the CDR3 is TGCAGCGTTGGCACCTCGCGGGACTATGGCTACACCTTC. It translates to CSVGTSRDYGYTF.

This rearrangement joins TRBV6-2 or TRBV6-3 to TRBJ1-5; 9 bases are shared with TRBD1. V lost 6 bases to trimming and J lost 7 bases; unmatched junction nucleotides: 10. CDR3 length equals 15 residues. Germline V gives CDR1 MNHEY, CDR2 SVGEGT. CDR3 in DNA: TGTGCCAGCAGGTTGGGACAGGGTTTGAGGCAGCCCCAGCATTTT. It codes for CASRLGQGLRQPQHF.

This clonotype was found a few times. The chain recombines TRBV10-1 with TRBJ2-1; the match to TRBD2 covers 13 bases. V lost 4 bases to trimming and J lost 5 bases; unmatched junction nucleotides: 8. This CDR3 spans 17 amino acids. Germline CDR1 WNHNN, CDR2 SYGVQD (reference sequence). The CDR3 spells CASSGSGLAGVHNEQFF. The CDR3 bases are TGCGCCAGCAGTGGGTCCGGACTAGCGGGGGTTCACAATGAGCAGTTCTTC.

The rearrangement uses TRBV14 and TRBJ2-1, with TRBD1 identical over 7 bases. V shed 4 bases, J shed 14 bases, and the junction held 8 bases outside the gene matches. Germline assignment: CDR1 SGHDN and CDR2 FVKESK. This CDR3 contains 12 residues. Written as DNA, the CDR3 is TGTGCCAGCAGCCCAGGGGGACCCCTTAAGTTCTTC. It codes for CASSPGGPLKFF.

The chain joins TRBV12-3 or TRBV12-4 to TRBJ2-1; TRBD2 agrees at 13 bases. The CDR3 consists of 16 residues. V dropped 7 bases and J dropped 7; count of bases not matched to a gene: 10. CDR3 sequence: CASTLGTSGIGNEQFF. CDR3 bases: TGTGCCAGCACCCTCGGGACTAGCGGGATCGGGAATGAGCAGTTCTTC.

This clonotype has just a few counts. The chain combines TRBV7-6 with TRBJ2-5, with D unclear. This CDR3 has 12 amino acids. Germline V gene sequence: CDR1 SGHVS, CDR2 FNYEAQ. The V end was cut by 2 bases, the J end by 5 bases, with 6 bases between. CDR3 in amino acids: CASSLSAETQYF. CDR3 coding DNA: TGTGCCAGCAGCTTATCGGCGGAGACCCAGTACTTC.

The table lists this clonotype with a few counts. This chain connects TRBV5-1 to TRBJ2-5, with no clear D. The CDR3 has 14 residues. V shed 3 bases and J shed 2 bases, with 11 bases lying between them. Germline values: CDR1 SGHRS, CDR2 YFSETQ. Here the CDR3 DNA reads TGCGCCAGCAGCTATAACACTCGTCAAGAGACCCAGTACTTC. Translated, it gives CASSYNTRQETQYF.

This clonotype was recorded at least ten times. The V gene is TRBV25-1, the J gene TRBJ2-5; D is ambiguous. The CDR3 sequence is 14 residues long. Germline V gene lookup returns CDR1 MGHDK and CDR2 SYGVNS. V was clipped by 8 bases and J by 2 bases, with 15 bases between them. The CDR3: CASQLSRQQETQYF. The CDR3 region has the DNA TGTGCCAGCCAACTAAGTAGGCAGCAAGAGACCCAGTACTTC. Full variable domain (missing parts from reference TRBV25-1 and TRBJ2-5): EADIYQTPRYLVIGTGKKITLECSQTMGHDKMYWYQQDPGMELHLIHYSYGVNSTEKGDLSSESTVSRIRTEHFPLTLESARPSHTSQYLCASQLSRQQETQYFGPGTRLLVL.

This clonotype was counted at least ten times. This rearrangement joins TRBV6-6 to TRBJ1-2; D uncertain. Per the germline V gene, CDR1 is MNHNY and CDR2 is SVGAGI (reference sequence). CDR3 length: 14 residues. The V end was cut by 4 bases, the J end by 3 bases, with 12 bases between. CDR3 sequence: CASSSGWPDYGYTF. CDR3 DNA: TGTGCCAGCAGTTCTGGTTGGCCTGACTATGGCTACACCTTC.

This clonotype was observed a handful of times. The chain employs TRBV4-1 and TRBJ2-2, with TRBD2 matching over 7 bases. The CDR3 runs to 16 residues. Germline CDR1 is MGHRA and CDR2 is YSYEKL. V lost 0 bases and J lost 2; bases outside the gene matches: 3. This CDR3 reads CASSQDQRGNTGELFF. The CDR3 DNA follows: TGCGCCAGCAGCCAAGATCAGCGGGGTAACACCGGGGAGCTGTTTTTT.

This chain uses TRBV6-1 with TRBJ2-7; TRBD2 matches at 11 bases. Unmatched junction bases numbered 14, after V lost 4 bases and J lost 3 bases. Per germline, CDR1 MNHNS and CDR2 SASEGT. This CDR3 is built from 18 residues. The CDR3 protein is CASSVFGRGTSGFYEQYF. In nucleotides, the CDR3 is TGTGCCAGCAGTGTATTTGGGCGGGGGACTAGCGGATTCTACGAGCAGTACTTC.

The chain uses TRBV3-1 and TRBJ1-2, with 7 positions matching TRBD1. The CDR3 loop spans 13 amino acids. Trimming at V came to 4 bases and at J to 8 bases, leaving 7 bases not matched to a gene. The germline V gene encodes CDR1 LGHDT and CDR2 YNNKEL (reference sequence). DNA of the CDR3: TGTGCCAGCAGCCTCGGACAGGCGGGGGGCTACACCTTC. Protein: CASSLGQAGGYTF.